This TCR beta chain was captured by sequencing in a study of lymphopenia after photon versus proton radiotherapy. General study results and limits: Post-nadir TCR diversity decline inversely tracked overall survival among those who died. Oligoclonal CD8+ Temra expansion after nadir drove photon patients' diversity drop. Only patients who died were analyzed for survival; proton advantage is unproven.

J gave up 7 bases and V 6 bases, and 4 bases lay outside the gene matches. The CDR3 length is 14 residues. Germline V CDR1 and CDR2: MNHNS, SASEGT. Assay: immunoSEQ multiplex PCR; the TCRdb copy retains only in-frame clones and omits some. The sample lists about 15,000 clones, 70% to 90% occurring once. This clone was seen a few times. What it recognizes is unknown. The source was peripheral blood, collected from a patient treated with proton-based radiotherapy. The rearrangement uses TRBV6-1 and TRBJ1-6, with TRBD1 matching 9 bases. The source is a man aged 65-85 years with pancreatic cancer. The CDR3, as DNA: TGTGCCAGCAGGCCCGGACAGGGGAATTCACCCCTCCACTTT. Translated: CASRPGQGNSPLHF.